Presented here are 17 T cell receptor beta chains from one specimen sequenced in a study of shared clonotypes between healthy human individuals. Assay: immunoSEQ multiplex PCR; the TCRdb copy retains only in-frame clones and omits some. The sample contains over a million clones, around four fifths of which appear only once. Source material: memory CD4+ T cells sorted from blood. Subset here: CD45RA-negative fraction. Receptors were obtained from a man aged 18 to 30 in good health.

The genes are TRBV6-6 and TRBJ1-5; no clear D. The CDR3 loop spans 12 amino acids. V was trimmed by 3 bases and J by 7 bases, leaving 7 bases between them. Germline V gene sequence: CDR1 MNHNY, CDR2 SVGAGI (reference sequence). CDR3 nucleotide sequence: TGTGCCAGCAGTTATGGTGGCCAGCCCCAGCATTTT. Amino acid sequence: CASSYGGQPQHF.

This clone was counted at least ten times. This chain uses TRBV21-1 with TRBJ1-5; the DNA was not used to check the table's D call, TRBD1. TRBV21-1 is noted as a pseudogene. This CDR3 has 16 amino acids. CDR3 nucleotide sequence: TGTGCCAGCAGCAAAGGTCCCAATCCAATGTATCAGCCCCAGCATTTT. Its translation is CASSKGPNPMYQPQHF.

The chain links TRBV30 to TRBJ2-5, with D maybe TRBD1 (6 bases). This CDR3 is 13 amino acids long. V lost 1 base to trimming and J lost 5 bases, with 11 bases between them. Germline V gives CDR1 GTSNPN, CDR2 SVGIG (reference sequence). The CDR3 loop is CAWSGERGETQYF. For the CDR3, the DNA is TGTGCCTGGAGTGGAGAGAGGGGGGAGACCCAGTACTTC.

CDR3 protein: CASSLPPGSYEQYF. CDR3 DNA: TGTGCCAGCAGCCTTCCTCCGGGATCCTACGAGCAGTACTTC. This chain connects TRBV2 to TRBJ2-7, with D possibly matching TRBD2 (5 bases). The germline gives CDR1 SNHLY, CDR2 FYNNEI. This CDR3 is 14 amino acids long. V shed 6 bases and J shed 1 base, with 13 bases lying between them.

The V and J genes are TRBV6-6 and TRBJ1-6; TRBD1 aligns across 9 bases. CDR1 MNHNY and CDR2 SVGAGI come from the germline V gene (reference sequence). V shed 7 bases and J 8 bases; nucleotides not matched to a gene: 9. The CDR3 spans 15 residues. Here the CDR3 reads CASNLRQGEYSPLHF. CDR3 sequence (DNA): TGTGCCAGCAATCTTCGACAGGGGGAATATTCACCCCTCCACTTT.

In nucleotides, the CDR3 is TGCGCCAGCAGCTCATACTCTTTCAGCACAGATACGCAGTATTTT. Translated: CASSSYSFSTDTQYF. This sequence joins TRBV5-1 and TRBJ2-3; D remains unclear. This CDR3 is built from 15 residues. CDR1 is SGHRS, CDR2 YFSETQ, per germline. The V gene lost 3 bases and the J gene lost 0 bases, with 11 bases spanning the gap.

This clone was seen more than once but under ten times. This sequence joins TRBV5-1 and TRBJ1-2; 9 nucleotides line up with TRBD1. From germline, CDR1 is SGHRS and CDR2 YFSETQ. V shed 1 base and J 8 bases; nucleotides not matched to a gene: 9. This CDR3 spans 15 amino acids. The CDR3 sequence is CASSLTDRGVGGYTF. The CDR3 coding sequence is TGCGCCAGCAGCTTGACAGACAGGGGGGTCGGCGGCTACACCTTC.

V is TRBV11-2 and J is TRBJ2-7; D is unclear. Looked up from germline, CDR1 is SGHAT and CDR2 is FQNNGV. V gave up 5 bases and J gave up 0 bases, with 11 bases separating them. CDR3 length: 14 amino acids. CDR3 coding DNA: TGTGCCAGCAGCACCTCCTATAGCTCCTACGAGCAGTACTTC. This encodes CASSTSYSSYEQYF.

The chain is built from TRBV7-9 and TRBJ2-1, with 7 bases lining up with TRBD2. Germline trimming cut 2 bases from V and 4 bases from J; bases unmatched to any gene: 11. Germline CDR1 SEHNR, CDR2 FQNEAQ (reference sequence). This CDR3 spans 17 amino acids. CDR3 coding DNA: TGTGCCAGCAGCTTACCCCTAGCGGAAAAAACTTACAATGAGCAGTTCTTC. Protein: CASSLPLAEKTYNEQFF.

This chain uses TRBV2 with TRBJ2-7; TRBD1 aligns across 8 bases. The germline V gene has CDR1 SNHLY and CDR2 FYNNEI. CDR3 length: 15 amino acids. V trimming: 6 bases; J trimming: 2 bases; junction bases outside the gene matches: 9. The CDR3 DNA reads TGTGCCAGCAGCACCGACAGGGGCCCCACCTACGAGCAGTACTTC. As protein: CASSTDRGPTYEQYF.

V gene TRBV2 combines with J gene TRBJ2-3; TRBD2 is a possible D gene (6 bases). V was pared by 5 bases and J by 6 bases, with 18 bases between. Germline assignment: CDR1 SNHLY and CDR2 FYNNEI. The CDR3 length is 15 residues. The CDR3 is CASSIGRDLWDTQYF. The CDR3 DNA is TGTGCCAGCAGTATAGGGCGGGACTTGTGGGATACGCAGTATTTT.

The rearrangement joins TRBV11-3 to TRBJ2-7, with D perhaps given as TRBD1 or TRBD2 (5 bases each). CDR3 length equals 12 residues. Trimming removed 6 bases at V and 10 bases at J, with 16 bases between. Germline V gene data show CDR1 as SGHNT and CDR2 as YENEEA. CDR3 in DNA: TGTGCCAGCAGTACCTCCGGGACCCGACAGTACTTC. Translating it yields CASSTSGTRQYF.

Turning to this clone: Other DNA sequences from this sample encode an identical CDR3 as well. The chain carries TRBV5-1 and TRBJ2-5; TRBD2 matches 14 bases. V trimming: 4 bases; J trimming: 2 bases; junction bases outside the gene matches: 4. Germline V gene data show CDR1 as SGHRS and CDR2 as YFSETQ. The CDR3 is made up of 16 amino acids. CDR3 region: CASSLGLAGGQETQYF. The CDR3, as DNA: TGCGCCAGCAGCCTCGGACTAGCGGGGGGACAAGAGACCCAGTACTTC.

This clone was seen a handful of times. The V gene is TRBV28, the J gene TRBJ1-1; D unclear. V was pared by 6 bases and J by 1 base, with 15 bases between. CDR1 is MDHEN, CDR2 SYDVKM, per germline. This CDR3 comprises 15 residues. In DNA form, the CDR3 reads TGTGCCAGCAGCCTTAGGGCCGAAAGGAACACTGAAGCTTTCTTT. This encodes CASSLRAERNTEAFF.

The rearrangement joins TRBV6-5 to TRBJ1-5; 9 bases are a match to TRBD1. There are 14 residues in the CDR3. Trimming removed 6 bases from V and 5 bases from J; junction bases left unmatched: 5. CDR1 is MNHEY and CDR2 is SVGAGI in the germline V gene. The CDR3 nucleotides read TGTGCCAGCAGGCGGGGACAGGGACATCAGCCCCAGCATTTT. Translation: CASRRGQGHQPQHF.

This clone was counted ten times or more. The rearrangement joins TRBV5-1 to TRBJ2-3; 8 nucleotides match TRBD2. Germline V gene sequence: CDR1 SGHRS, CDR2 YFSETQ. V shed 0 bases and J 5 bases; nucleotides not matched to a gene: 8. This CDR3 region has 16 residues. In DNA, the CDR3 is TGCGCCAGCAGCTTGGCTATTAGCGGGGCGCTAGATACGCAGTATTTT. Encoded protein: CASSLAISGALDTQYF. The entire variable domain, with the rest obtained from reference TRBV5-1 and TRBJ2-3, is as follows: KAGVTQTPRYLIKTRGQQVTLSCSPISGHRSVSWYQQTPGQGLQFLFEYFSETQRNKGNFPGRFSGRQFSNSRSEMNVSTLELGDSALYLCASSLAISGALDTQYFGPGTRLTVL.

The CDR3 is CASSRVLAGGGTSTDTQYF. The CDR3 DNA is TGTGCCAGCAGCCGCGTTCTAGCGGGGGGCGGAACTAGCACAGATACGCAGTATTTT. This chain links TRBV7-9 with TRBJ2-3, with 11 bases that match TRBD2. After removal of 5 bases from V and 0 bases from J, the junction contained 13 bases not matched to a gene. The CDR3 sequence is 19 residues long. CDR1 and CDR2 (germline): SEHNR, FQNEAQ (reference sequence).